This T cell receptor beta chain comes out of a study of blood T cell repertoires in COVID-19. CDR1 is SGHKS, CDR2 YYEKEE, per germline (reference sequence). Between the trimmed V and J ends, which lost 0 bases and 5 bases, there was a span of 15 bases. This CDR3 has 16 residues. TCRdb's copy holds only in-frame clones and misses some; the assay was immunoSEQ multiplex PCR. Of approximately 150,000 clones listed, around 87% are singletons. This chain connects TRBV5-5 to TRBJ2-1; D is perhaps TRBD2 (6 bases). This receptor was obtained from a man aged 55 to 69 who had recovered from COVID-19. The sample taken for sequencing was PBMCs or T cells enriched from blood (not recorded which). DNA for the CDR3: TGTGCCAGCAGCTTGGCCGGAGGAGGGACCCACAATGAGCAGTTCTTC. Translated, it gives CASSLAGGGTHNEQFF.